The 21 T cell receptor beta chains reported below all come from one sample, sequenced in a study of T cells in Graves' hyperthyroidism and ophthalmopathy. From RNA transcripts, TCR beta CDR3 regions were amplified. Carried out on the TCR CDR3, a first-round RT-PCR used the HTBI primer set. TCRdb processed the multiplex PCR reads anew with MiXCR; each CDR3 protein has one entry. The data show fewer than 550,000 distinct CDR3 sequences, roughly a quarter seen once. Sequenced sample: blood. These receptors all stem from a woman under 40 with Graves' ophthalmopathy.

Concerning this clonotype: This may stem from a read error, because a much larger clone lies one nucleotide away. This sequence joins TRBV6-5 and TRBJ2-7; 7 positions agree with TRBD1. The CDR3 loop spans 13 amino acids. CDR1 and CDR2 (germline): MNHEY, SVGAGI. The junction had 5 bases not matched to a gene; V was cut back by 4 bases and J by 5 bases. The CDR3 reads CASSFYRGNEQYF. CDR3 in DNA: TGTGCCAGCAGTTTCTACAGGGGCAACGAGCAGTACTTC.

The CDR3 sequence: CATSSPSDRGSYEQYF. Written as DNA, the CDR3 is TGTGCCACCAGCTCACCTTCGGACAGGGGGTCCTACGAGCAGTACTTC. The chain combines TRBV15 with TRBJ2-7; 10 positions match TRBD1. In germline, CDR1 is LNHNV, CDR2 YYDKDF (reference sequence). CDR3 length equals 16 residues. Trimming took 5 bases from V and 1 from J; bases not matched to a gene: 8.

This clonotype was picked up many times. The chain joins TRBV20-1 to TRBJ2-5, with D possibly being TRBD2 (6 bases). The germline gives CDR1 DFQATT, CDR2 SNEGSKA (reference sequence). CDR3 size: 15 residues. The V end lost 6 bases, the J end lost 0 bases, and 17 bases lay between the germline ends. CDR3 in amino acids: CSAPSAGRYQETQYF. The CDR3 DNA follows: TGCAGTGCCCCCTCGGCGGGGCGGTACCAAGAGACCCAGTACTTC.

This clonotype occurred many times. The chain is built from TRBV27 and TRBJ1-1; D gene uncertain. Germline V CDR1 and CDR2: MNHEY, SMNVEV (reference sequence). The CDR3 has 14 amino acids. Trimming removed 1 base at V and 7 bases at J, with 13 bases between. The CDR3 spells CASSLYPDLSEAFF. The CDR3, as DNA: TGTGCCAGCAGTTTATATCCAGACTTAAGTGAAGCTTTCTTT.

This clonotype was picked up many times. This chain joins TRBV5-1 and TRBJ1-1; no clear D. Germline lookup yields CDR1 SGHRS and CDR2 YFSETQ. CDR3 size: 14 residues. Trimming left V 4 bases short and J 1 base short, with 11 bases between. Here the CDR3 DNA reads TGCGCCAGCAGCGGGCTTGCGGAGAACACTGAAGCTTTCTTT. It codes for CASSGLAENTEAFF.

V usage is TRBV7-2 and J usage is TRBJ1-3; D uncertain. This CDR3 spans 15 amino acids. The V and J ends lost 1 base and 0 bases respectively, with 7 bases between them. Per germline, CDR1 SGHTA and CDR2 FQGNSA. DNA for the CDR3: TGTGCCAGCAGCTTAGTAGGGAACTCTGGAAACACCATATATTTT. Translated, it gives CASSLVGNSGNTIYF. The full variable domain, completed using reference TRBV7-2 and TRBJ1-3, is GAGVSQSPSNKVTEKGKDVELRCDPISGHTALYWYRQSLGQGLEFLIYFQGNSAPDKSGLPSDRFSAERTGGSVSTLTIQRTQQEDSAVYLCASSLVGNSGNTIYFGEGSWLTVV.

This clonotype turned up a few times. The chain couples TRBV6-1 to TRBJ1-5, with D hard to call. V dropped 5 bases and J dropped 4 bases, with 12 bases sitting between them. The CDR3 covers 14 residues. Germline V gene lookup returns CDR1 MNHNS and CDR2 SASEGT. As DNA, the CDR3 is TGTGCCAGCAGTCCCCCCGGACCTAATCAGCCCCAGCATTTT. Residues: CASSPPGPNQPQHF.

Many counts were recorded for this clonotype. V is TRBV27 and J is TRBJ2-7; D remains unclear. V gave up 1 base and J gave up 2 bases, with 9 bases separating them. This CDR3 is 14 amino acids long. The germline V gene encodes CDR1 MNHEY and CDR2 SMNVEV (reference sequence). Here the CDR3 DNA reads TGTGCCAGCAGTTTATTGGACCGGACCTACGAGCAGTACTTC. This translates into CASSLLDRTYEQYF.

This clonotype has a handful of counts. V usage is TRBV6-1 and J usage is TRBJ1-1, with D hard to call. CDR3 length: 17 residues. Germline lookup yields CDR1 MNHNS and CDR2 SASEGT. V lost 5 bases and J 1 base, leaving 20 bases between the germline ends. CDR3 bases: TGTGCCAGCAGTCCCCCTAGACGTGGCAGGAGGAACACTGAAGCTTTCTTT. Translating gives CASSPPRRGRRNTEAFF.

This clonotype was seen more than once but under ten times. The gene calls are TRBV6-1 and TRBJ2-5, with D tentatively TRBD1 (6 bases). Germline CDR1 MNHNS, CDR2 SASEGT. The V and J ends lost 3 bases and 5 bases respectively, with 19 bases between them. The CDR3 loop spans 16 amino acids. CDR3 region: CASSDLGQGVRETQYF. The CDR3 DNA reads as TGTGCCAGCAGTGATTTGGGACAAGGGGTTAGGGAGACCCAGTACTTC.

The chain is built from TRBV6-2 or TRBV6-3 and TRBJ2-7, with 12 positions matching TRBD2. This CDR3 is built from 14 residues. The germline gives CDR1 MNHEY, CDR2 SVGEGT. V dropped 5 bases and J dropped 7; count of bases not matched to a gene: 6. Written as DNA, the CDR3 is TGTGCCAGCAGTAACCTAGCGGGGGGGCGTGAGCAGTACTTC. This translates into CASSNLAGGREQYF.

There are many counts of this clonotype. This chain connects TRBV20-1 to TRBJ1-1; D gene uncertain. The V end was cut by 4 bases, the J end by 4 bases, with 16 bases between. The CDR3 length is 14 residues. The germline V gene has CDR1 DFQATT and CDR2 SNEGSKA (reference sequence). Written as DNA, the CDR3 is TGCAGTGCTAAAGGCAGTAAGGCAGCCACTGAAGCTTTCTTT. Translated: CSAKGSKAATEAFF.

This clonotype has a count of ten or more. The CDR3 nucleotides are TGTGCCAGCAGCCAAGATATGGGGGAAGCTTTCTTT. Protein: CASSQDMGEAFF. The J gene is TRBJ1-1, the V gene TRBV3-1, with D unclear. CDR1 and CDR2 from the germline V gene are LGHDT and YNNKEL (reference sequence). The CDR3 contains 12 residues. V shed 0 bases and J shed 8 bases, with 7 bases lying between them.

This clonotype occurred many times. The J gene is TRBJ1-5, the V gene TRBV6-1, with D unresolved. This CDR3 contains 15 residues. Trimming pared 2 bases from V and 6 bases from J, leaving 14 bases between. CDR1 and CDR2 (germline): MNHNS, SASEGT. CDR3 amino acids: CASSESGGYGQPQHF. The CDR3 DNA follows: TGTGCCAGCAGTGAATCTGGAGGGTATGGTCAGCCCCAGCATTTT.

This clonotype was recorded at least ten times. This chain connects TRBV11-2 to TRBJ2-5; TRBD2 aligns across 12 bases. Per the germline V gene, CDR1 is SGHAT and CDR2 is FQNNGV. V shed 0 bases, J shed 4 bases, and the junction held 0 bases outside the gene matches. CDR3 length: 15 amino acids. The CDR3 is CASSLELAGGETQYF. The CDR3 coding sequence is TGTGCCAGCAGCTTAGAACTAGCGGGAGGAGAGACCCAGTACTTC. Together with reference TRBV11-2 and TRBJ2-5, the CDR3 gives the full variable domain: EAGVAQSPRYKIIEKRQSVAFWCNPISGHATLYWYQQILGQGPKLLIQFQNNGVVDDSQLPKDRFSAERLKGVDSTLKIQPAKLEDSAVYLCASSLELAGGETQYFGPGTRLLVL.

This clonotype was seen only a few times. The chain is built from TRBV11-3 and TRBJ2-7, with 10 nucleotides matching TRBD2. The CDR3 extends over 14 amino acids. Losses at the gene ends were 5 bases for V and 5 bases for J; bases not matched to a gene: 6. CDR1 is SGHNT, CDR2 YENEEA, per germline. In nucleotides, the CDR3 is TGTGCCAGCAGCCTAACTAGCGGGACTAACGAGCAGTACTTC. Translated, it gives CASSLTSGTNEQYF.

The chain recombines TRBV18 with TRBJ2-7; 13 bases are shared with TRBD2. CDR1 and CDR2 (germline): KGHSH, LQKENI. The CDR3 is 16 residues long. Unmatched junction bases numbered 2, after V lost 3 bases and J lost 0 bases. The CDR3 loop is CASSPTSGGASYEQYF. The DNA of the CDR3 is TGTGCCAGCTCACCTACTAGCGGGGGGGCCTCCTACGAGCAGTACTTC.

The rearrangement links TRBV7-2 to TRBJ2-7, with D unclear. Trimming removed 2 bases from V and 4 bases from J, with 9 bases in between. The CDR3 has 13 amino acids. The germline CDR1 and CDR2 sequences are SGHTA and FQGNSA. DNA for the CDR3: TGTGCCAGCAGCTTAAAGGCCGGTTACGAGCAGTACTTC. Amino acids: CASSLKAGYEQYF.

This clonotype was seen only a few times. The CDR3 DNA is TGTGCCAGCAGTTTTAGGAGGGAGGGTAAAGCTTTCTTT. It translates to CASSFRREGKAFF. V and J are TRBV12-3 or TRBV12-4 and TRBJ1-1, with D unresolved. The CDR3 sequence is 13 residues long. The V end lost 3 bases, the J end lost 9 bases, and 14 bases lay between the germline ends.

This clonotype has a handful of counts. The chain carries TRBV12-3 or TRBV12-4 and TRBJ2-7; the D gene is possibly TRBD1 (6 bases). V was shortened by 5 bases and J by 2 bases, with 10 bases between the two germline ends. The CDR3 runs 13 residues. For the CDR3, the DNA is TGTGCCAGCAGTACAGGGAACCCCTACGAGCAGTACTTC. Amino acid sequence: CASSTGNPYEQYF.

Ten or more counts support this clonotype. This chain uses TRBV27 with TRBJ2-7; D is perhaps TRBD1 or TRBD2 (6 bases each). Per germline, CDR1 MNHEY and CDR2 SMNVEV (reference sequence). CDR3 length equals 14 residues. V lost 2 bases and J lost 3, with 11 bases in between. The CDR3 here is CASSLLEGDYEQYF. The DNA of the CDR3 is TGTGCCAGCAGTTTACTGGAGGGGGACTACGAGCAGTACTTC.